This T cell receptor (beta chain) was captured by sequencing in a study of T cells in Graves' hyperthyroidism and ophthalmopathy. For the study at large: Staff took peripheral blood when the initial diagnosis was made, before any treatment began. Study observations and caveats: The model's output predicted ophthalmopathy at a median of 6.5 months prior to onset.

Amplification yielded TCR beta CDR3 regions, with RNA transcripts as the source. During a first-round RT-PCR of the TCR CDR3, the HTBI primer set was used. TCRdb passed the multiplex PCR reads through MiXCR, listing each CDR3 protein once. The sample records fewer than 450,000 distinct CDR3 sequences, 17% being singletons. At least ten counts were recorded for this clonotype. The target antigen is unknown. The trim removed 3 bases at V and 8 bases at J, leaving 7 bases unmatched. This CDR3 is 15 amino acids long. About 10 ml of fresh peripheral blood supplied the PBMCs. Material for sequencing was blood. The chain joins TRBV12-3 or TRBV12-4 to TRBJ1-4; 9 bases map to TRBD1. This receptor was obtained from a woman aged 25 to 39 with Graves' hyperthyroidism that later progressed to Graves' ophthalmopathy. The CDR3 nucleotides read TGTGCCAGCAGTTTGCCGGGGGACAGGGAGGAAAAACTGTTTTTT. This gives the protein CASSLPGDREEKLFF.